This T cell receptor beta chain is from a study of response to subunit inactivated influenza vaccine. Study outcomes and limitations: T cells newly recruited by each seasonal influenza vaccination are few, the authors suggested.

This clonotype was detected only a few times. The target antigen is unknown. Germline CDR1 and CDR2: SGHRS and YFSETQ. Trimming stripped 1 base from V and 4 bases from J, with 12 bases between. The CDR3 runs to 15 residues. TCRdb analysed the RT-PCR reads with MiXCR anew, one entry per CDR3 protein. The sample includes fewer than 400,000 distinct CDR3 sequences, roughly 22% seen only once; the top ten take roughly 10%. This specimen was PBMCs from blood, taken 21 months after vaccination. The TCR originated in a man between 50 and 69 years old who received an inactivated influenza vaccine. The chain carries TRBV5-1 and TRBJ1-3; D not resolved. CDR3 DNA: TGCGCCAGCAGCTTGAACGCCCAGACCGGAAACACCATATATTTT. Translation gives CASSLNAQTGNTIYF.